These T cell receptor beta chains were read from a single sample in a study of T cell responses to AZD1222 COVID-19 vaccine. The method was immunoSEQ multiplex PCR; TCRdb's version includes in-frame clones alone and lacks a portion of them. The table has 99,000 or so clones, 85% to 90% seen once. The sample in question was peripheral blood, obtained on day 0 of AZD1222 vaccination. The receptors here all came from an adult in good health. Each CDR3 is given with its conserved first and last residue. D genes are given only for firm matches. The size of a clone is reported for some rows only, either as once, few or many, or as a class for expanded clones.

clone_size	v_call	j_call	d_call	cdr3_nt	cdr3_aa
NA	TRBV11-1	TRBJ2-2	NA	TGTGCCAGCAGCCCTAACACGGGGGAGCTGTTTTTT	CASSPNTGELFF
NA	TRBV27	TRBJ2-7	NA	TGTGCCAGCAGTTCCCGGCCCCTGGGCGAGCAGTACTTC	CASSSRPLGEQYF
NA	TRBV7-9	TRBJ1-1	NA	TGTGCCAGCAGCTTAGACAACACTGAAGCTTTCTTT	CASSLDNTEAFF
NA	TRBV2	TRBJ1-3	NA	TGTGCCAGCGCCCTAGGGGCGGGAAACACCATATATTTT	CASALGAGNTIYF
NA	TRBV10-3	TRBJ2-1	TRBD2	TGTGCCATCAGGTCTAGCGGGGTTGGCCTCTCCTACAATGAGCAGTTCTTC	CAIRSSGVGLSYNEQFF
NA	TRBV18	TRBJ2-1	TRBD1	TGTGCCAGCTCATCGGGACAGTACAATGAGCAGTTCTTC	CASSSGQYNEQFF
NA	TRBV10-3	TRBJ2-5	TRBD1	TGTGCCACCCGGGACAGGGTGCAAGAGACCCAGTACTTC	CATRDRVQETQYF
few	TRBV3-1/TRBV3-2	TRBJ2-7	NA	TGTGCCAGCAGCCAAGATCGGGCTTCCTACGAGCAGTACTTC	CASSQDRASYEQYF
many	TRBV3-1/TRBV3-2	TRBJ1-3	NA	TGTGCCAGCAGCCACCGGAACAGGGGAAACACCATATATTTT	CASSHRNRGNTIYF
NA	TRBV7-9	TRBJ2-1	NA	TGTGCCAGCAGCTCCCTTCGGGGCGGGTCCTACAATGAGCAGTTCTTC	CASSSLRGGSYNEQFF
NA	TRBV19	TRBJ1-4	NA	TGTGCCAGTAGTATAATGGGGGACTCCGAAAAACTGTTTTTT	CASSIMGDSEKLFF
NA	TRBV19	TRBJ1-3	NA	TGTGCCAGTAGTATCGTGCAACGCTCCTCTGGAAACACCATATATTTT	CASSIVQRSSGNTIYF
NA	TRBV6-5	TRBJ2-1	NA	TGTGCCAGGGCGGTCGGGGGCCACAATGAGCAGTTCTTC	CARAVGGHNEQFF
NA	TRBV7-9	TRBJ1-4	NA	TGTGCCAGCAGCTTGGGGCAGGCAACTAATGAAAAACTGTTTTTT	CASSLGQATNEKLFF
NA	TRBV3-1/TRBV3-2	TRBJ2-1	NA	TGTGCCAGCAGCCAAGATCCCCCTAGGGGCAATGAGCAGTTCTTC	CASSQDPPRGNEQFF
NA	TRBV14	TRBJ2-1	NA	TGTGCCAGCAGCCAGGAGGGGAACTTTTACAATGAGCAGTTCTTC	CASSQEGNFYNEQFF
NA	TRBV27	TRBJ2-1	TRBD2	TGTGCCAGCAAGCTAGCGGGAGGCCATGAGCAGTTCTTC	CASKLAGGHEQFF
NA	TRBV24-1	TRBJ2-7	NA	TGTGCCACCAGTGACCTCGGGAACCCCTACGAGCAGTACTTC	CATSDLGNPYEQYF
NA	TRBV9	TRBJ2-3	TRBD1	TGTGCCAGCAGCGCCCACCCCGGGACAGGGATTAGCACAGATACGCAGTATTTT	CASSAHPGTGISTDTQYF
NA	TRBV15	TRBJ2-2	TRBD2	TGTGCCACCAGGCAGGGCGGGGGGACCGGGGAGCTGTTTTTT	CATRQGGGTGELFF
NA	TRBV7-2	TRBJ2-7	NA	TGTGCCAGCAGCCTTGCTGTGGGTGCGGGGTACGAGCAGTACTTC	CASSLAVGAGYEQYF
NA	TRBV2	TRBJ1-1	TRBD1	TGTGCCAGCAGTGAACCCTATGGGACAGGGGGAGCTTTCTTT	CASSEPYGTGGAFF